This T cell receptor (beta chain) emerged from a study of T cells in Graves' hyperthyroidism and ophthalmopathy (dated by TCRdb to the late 2010s). For the study in its entirety: Peripheral blood samples were taken at initial diagnosis, before any treatment was given. A discovery cohort of around 98 patients, 43 with Graves' ophthalmopathy and approximately 57 with stable Graves' hyperthyroidism, was used to find distinguishing TCR V-J signatures. An independent validation cohort of under 20 hyperthyroidism patients and about 16 patients who later progressed to ophthalmopathy tested prospective prediction of ophthalmopathy. After sampling, hyperthyroidism patients received methimazole starting at 30 mg daily, and ophthalmopathy patients received high-dose intravenous methylprednisolone. For training and testing, the 80 to 100 patients in the discovery cohort were randomly divided in a 7:3 ratio. In about 6 Graves' hyperthyroidism patients, the study also compared T-cell repertoires from thyroid tissue with T-cell repertoires from blood. The paper reports TCR Vbeta CDR3 sequencing of approximately 140 peripheral blood samples: under 45 ophthalmopathy, roughly 80 hyperthyroidism and approximately 17 progressor patients. The paper's findings and limits, for the study overall: In validation, the model predicted progression to ophthalmopathy a median of around 6.5 months before onset, with 70% to 71% sensitivity and nearly 75% specificity. No statistical method was used to fix the sample size in advance, and group allocation was not hidden from the investigators. Most expanded thyroid clonotypes (frequency above 0.001) were also detected in blood, a finding suggesting that blood repertoires may reflect thyroid immune responses. A model built on a 13 V-J signature distinguished ophthalmopathy from stable hyperthyroidism, reaching about 88% sensitivity and under 84% specificity in cross-validation and 80%/75% in testing.

This clonotype was picked up a small number of times. This clone's antigen is unknown. No quality values exist for individual bases; no much larger clone is one base distant. CDR1 and CDR2 were assigned from the germline V gene as SGHDN and FVKESK. Counted from cysteine to phenylalanine, this CDR3 has 14 amino acids. Just the 42-base CDR3 DNA is kept, in frame starting at base 1. Cut back by 3 bases and 1 base, the V and J ends lie 9 bases apart. The TCR beta CDR3 regions were amplified from RNA transcripts. The first round of RT-PCR for the TCR CDR3 was performed with the HTBI primer set and the Qiagen OneStep RT-PCR kit. A second multiplex PCR round built the libraries, followed by size selection and purification. Sequencing of the libraries was done on an Illumina HiSeq2000 using paired-end 100 bp reads. On the authors' methods: SOAPnuke was used to process the raw data, with reads discarded if the reads contained adapters or uncalled bases, had a mean Phred below 15, or lacked an exact constant-primer or identifier match. COPE v1.2.5 was used to merge the high-quality paired reads, and each unique nucleotide sequence was defined as a clonotype. Clonotypes were aligned to IMGT TRBV, TRBD and TRBJ reference segments using MiTCR v1.1. Analysis was restricted to V-J combinations with a frequency above 0.0001, which covered over 98% of repertoires. A TCS score was defined as the ratio of F50 (clonal expansion) to E x V (chaos), with BLOSUM62-based TCRdist applied between CDR3 peptides within each V-J. Welch's t-statistics and random forest reduced fewer than 550 V-J features to 13, which were used in a naive Bayes classifier (R e1071). Through fastp at Q25 and MiXCR, TCRdb rebuilt clones from the public reads, retaining in-frame beta chains. Duplicate CDR3 protein sequences are folded into a single record with the most common DNA and genes. TCRdb's processing, not the study's, gives the V and J calls here. Counted in this sample were 500,000 to 550,000 distinct CDR3 sequences; around 20% of them appeared once. The ten largest make up 26% of the sample.

A patient counted as having stable Graves' hyperthyroidism if no progression to ophthalmopathy occurred over 18 months of follow-up. Hyperthyroidism patients were aged 18 to 65 years and newly diagnosed, with disease duration of less than 2 months. The study excluded patients with uncontrolled infections, other autoimmune diseases, pregnancy or lactation. Diagnoses relied on clinical symptoms, serum thyroxine and TRAb, thyroid ultrasound and orbital computed tomography. PBMCs were isolated from approximately 10 ml of fresh peripheral blood by Ficoll-Paque density gradient centrifugation. Total RNA was extracted with Trizol reagent, and quality was checked on an Agilent 2100 Bioanalyzer.

The chain couples TRBV14 to TRBJ1-1; the D region possibly corresponds to TRBD1 (5 bases align). What was sequenced was blood. This sequence was found in a man between 18 and 29 years old with Graves' hyperthyroidism. The DNA sequence is as follows: TGTGCCAGCAGCCATATCGACAGGAACACTGAAGCTTTCTTT. This is translated as CASSHIDRNTEAFF.